The text below deals with one T cell receptor beta chain. The data originate from a study of blood T cell repertoires in COVID-19. Authors' processing steps: Reference gene primer amplification gave nucleated cell count estimates. Clones were read by immunoSEQ multiplex PCR, and TCRdb kept only the in-frame ones, dropping some. V and J calls and clone size are given by that table; D and trimming were obtained from the DNA. The sample shows a few hundred thousand clones, around nine tenths of them seen only once. This clonotype was obtained from a woman aged 70-85 years with active or convalescent COVID-19. Sequencing used peripheral blood.

For the CDR3, the DNA is TGTGCCAGCAGGCAACAGTTCTCTGGAAACACCATATATTTT. It is translated as CASRQQFSGNTIYF. The V gene is TRBV6-5, the J gene TRBJ1-3; D is ambiguous. This CDR3 comprises 14 residues. V was trimmed by 6 bases and J by 0 bases, leaving 9 bases between them. Germline V gene sequence: CDR1 MNHEY, CDR2 SVGAGI.